The 17 T cell receptor beta chains below all came from one sample that was sequenced in a study of shared clonotypes between healthy human individuals. Method: immunoSEQ multiplex PCR; TCRdb's copy keeps in-frame clones and lacks some. The sample gives about 460,000 clones, over 60% of which show up once; 12% is in the top ten. The sequenced material came from PBMCs. The receptors were gathered from a middle-aged woman in good health. Some clones in this sample may be carry-over from other donors' samples.

In its sample, this clone was seen many times. This chain links TRBV28 with TRBJ1-2; 7 bases line up with TRBD1. This CDR3 contains 15 residues. V lost 5 bases and J lost 0; bases outside the gene matches: 6. Looked up from germline, CDR1 is MDHEN and CDR2 is SYDVKM. CDR3 bases: TGTGCCAGCAGTCCTCGGGACAGCTCTAACTATGGCTACACCTTC. Translating it yields CASSPRDSSNYGYTF.

The chain employs TRBV11-1 and TRBJ2-2; D gene unclear. The CDR3 loop spans 13 amino acids. Germline CDR1 is SGHAT and CDR2 is FQDESV (reference sequence). V lost 5 bases and J 0 bases, leaving 4 bases between the germline ends. Written as DNA, the CDR3 is TGTGCCAGCAGCCATACGAACACCGGGGAGCTGTTTTTT. It translates to CASSHTNTGELFF.

The genes are TRBV5-6 and TRBJ1-2; D is possibly TRBD1 (5 bases). Germline CDR1 and CDR2: SGHDT and YYEEEE. This CDR3 is 14 amino acids long. Trimming took off 3 bases at V and 9 bases at J, with 18 bases between the two ends. The CDR3 loop reads CASSSTGTAGSYTF. CDR3 sequence (DNA): TGTGCCAGCAGCTCTACCGGGACGGCAGGGAGCTACACCTTC.

The V and J genes are TRBV6-1 and TRBJ2-3; the match to TRBD1 covers 7 bases. The CDR3 sequence is 14 residues long. Germline V gives CDR1 MNHNS, CDR2 SASEGT. V trimming: 5 bases; J trimming: 2 bases; junction bases outside the gene matches: 4. The CDR3 sequence is CASSRDRVTDTQYF. CDR3 nucleotides: TGTGCCAGCAGTCGGGACAGAGTCACAGATACGCAGTATTTT.

Note on this clone: In the same sample, other DNA sequences code for this CDR3. The CDR3 loop is CASSQDGRGAKNIQYF. The CDR3 region has the DNA TGCGCCAGCAGCCAAGATGGGAGGGGAGCCAAAAACATTCAGTACTTC. The V gene is TRBV4-1, the J gene TRBJ2-4; 7 bases are a match to TRBD2. There are 16 residues in the CDR3. With V trimmed by 0 bases and J by 0 bases, 2 bases remained unmatched. CDR1 and CDR2 from the germline V gene are MGHRA and YSYEKL.

The chain couples TRBV4-1 to TRBJ2-7, with 8 nucleotides matching TRBD1. The CDR3 length is 15 residues. The V gene end was trimmed by 3 bases and the J gene end by 5 bases; junction bases not matched to a gene: 9. Germline V CDR1 and CDR2: MGHRA, YSYEKL. The CDR3 is CASSHRQGAPDEQYF. CDR3 DNA: TGCGCCAGCAGCCATCGCCAGGGGGCGCCCGACGAGCAGTACTTC.

This clone has a single count. One base separates it from a far larger clone, so it is likely a read error. Distinct nucleotide sequences in the sample also encode this CDR3. J is TRBJ2-7 and V is TRBV7-9, with D tentatively TRBD1 (5 bases). V lost 5 bases to trimming and J lost 7 bases, with 15 bases between them. This CDR3 is 13 amino acids long. CDR1 is SEHNR, CDR2 FQNEAQ, per germline (reference sequence). Here the CDR3 DNA reads TGTGCCAGCAGCATCGACAGCGTCTATGAGCAGTACTTC. It encodes CASSIDSVYEQYF.

J is TRBJ2-7 and V is TRBV28, with a possible D match to TRBD2 (6 bases). Between the trimmed V and J ends, which lost 8 bases and 5 bases, there was a span of 25 bases. The germline gives CDR1 MDHEN, CDR2 SYDVKM. The CDR3 is made up of 16 amino acids. The CDR3 DNA sequence: TGTGCCAGCTACTCAAGGGGCTCCGGGGGTCGGAACGAGCAGTACTTC. This encodes CASYSRGSGGRNEQYF. The full variable domain, its missing parts supplied by reference TRBV28 and TRBJ2-7, is DVKVTQSSRYLVKRTGEKVFLECVQDMDHENMFWYRQDPGLGLRLIYFSYDVKMKEKGDIPEGYSVSREKKERFSLILESASTNQTSMYLCASYSRGSGGRNEQYFGPGTRLTVT.

V is TRBV27 and J is TRBJ2-1, with D maybe TRBD1 (6 bases). Between the trimmed V and J ends, which lost 3 bases and 6 bases, there was a span of 21 bases. Germline CDR1 and CDR2: MNHEY and SMNVEV (reference sequence). The length of the CDR3 is 17 residues. The CDR3 coding sequence is TGTGCCAGCAGTTTCTTAGGACAGCCAGGCGTTGGCAATGAGCAGTTCTTC. Translation: CASSFLGQPGVGNEQFF.

This clone is a singleton in its sample. This chain links TRBV7-2 with TRBJ2-7, with D possibly called TRBD1 or TRBD2 (5 bases each). Looked up from germline, CDR1 is SGHTA and CDR2 is FQGNSA. The CDR3 runs to 16 residues. Trimming left V 5 bases short and J 3 bases short, with 20 bases between. CDR3 in DNA: TGTGCCAGCAGCCATGGGGGTTTTGGTTTAAACTACGAGCAGTACTTC. Translated: CASSHGGFGLNYEQYF.

The rearrangement uses TRBV18 and TRBJ2-5; D uncertain. This CDR3 is 15 amino acids long. Germline loops: CDR1 KGHSH, CDR2 LQKENI. Trimming left V 0 bases short and J 1 base short, with 9 bases between. This chain's CDR3 is CASSPPNSAQETQYF. The DNA of the CDR3 is TGTGCCAGCTCACCACCGAACTCTGCCCAAGAGACCCAGTACTTC.

The chain couples TRBV7-6 to TRBJ2-1; D is perhaps TRBD1 (5 bases). The CDR3 is made up of 17 amino acids. The V end was cut by 3 bases, the J end by 3 bases, with 18 bases between. Germline V lookup: CDR1 SGHVS, CDR2 FNYEAQ. CDR3 region: CASSLDTGRTGYNEQFF. The CDR3 DNA is TGTGCCAGCAGCTTGGATACAGGCCGGACGGGCTACAATGAGCAGTTCTTC.

V is TRBV5-4 and J is TRBJ1-2; 8 positions match TRBD1. With V trimmed by 3 bases and J by 2 bases, 6 bases remained unmatched. The CDR3 loop spans 15 amino acids. CDR1 and CDR2 (germline): SGHNT, YYREEE (reference sequence). The CDR3 region has the DNA TGTGCCAGCAGCTATCAGGGACAGGCGAACTATGGCTACACCTTC. As protein: CASSYQGQANYGYTF.

This clone was counted a single time. This sequence joins TRBV5-1 and TRBJ2-7; 10 bases align to TRBD1. V shed 4 bases, J shed 5 bases, and the junction held 12 bases outside the gene matches. Per germline, CDR1 SGHRS and CDR2 YFSETQ. The CDR3 length is 16 residues. CDR3 loop: CASSAADRTGGHEQYF. As DNA, the CDR3 is TGCGCCAGCAGCGCTGCTGACCGGACAGGGGGTCACGAGCAGTACTTC.

Notes on this clone: Other DNA sequences in this sample translate to the same CDR3. The chain couples TRBV5-1 to TRBJ2-7, with 8 bases matching TRBD2. The CDR3 consists of 15 residues. Germline-derived CDR1 and CDR2 are SGHRS and YFSETQ. J lost 0 bases, V lost 1 base, and 3 bases had no gene match. Here the CDR3 reads CASSLLSGTSYEQYF. The CDR3 DNA follows: TGCGCCAGCAGCTTGCTTAGCGGGACCTCCTACGAGCAGTACTTC. Supplemented by reference TRBV5-1 and TRBJ2-7, the full variable domain reads KAGVTQTPRYLIKTRGQQVTLSCSPISGHRSVSWYQQTPGQGLQFLFEYFSETQRNKGNFPGRFSGRQFSNSRSEMNVSTLELGDSALYLCASSLLSGTSYEQYFGPGTRLTVT.

The V gene is TRBV7-2, the J gene TRBJ2-7, with D perhaps TRBD2 (7 bases). Germline V CDR1 and CDR2: SGHTA, FQGNSA. Trimming removed 6 bases from V and 4 bases from J, with 19 bases in between. CDR3 size: 15 residues. CDR3 coding DNA: TGTGCCAGCAGGGAGGGGGGCCTTAGCGGGTACGAGCAGTACTTC. Protein product: CASREGGLSGYEQYF.

On this clone: The CDR3 does not close with the conserved phenylalanine or tryptophan, likely indicating a read error. This chain connects TRBV6-1 to TRBJ2-3; TRBD2 is a possible D gene (6 bases). Trimming removed 7 bases at V and 5 bases at J, with 16 bases between. Germline V gene sequence: CDR1 MNHNS, CDR2 SASEGT. CDR3 length: 14 residues. The CDR3 nucleotides read TGTGCCAGCACCCAGGAGCGGGTCGGAGATACGCAGTATTCT. The encoded protein is CASTQERVGDTQYS.